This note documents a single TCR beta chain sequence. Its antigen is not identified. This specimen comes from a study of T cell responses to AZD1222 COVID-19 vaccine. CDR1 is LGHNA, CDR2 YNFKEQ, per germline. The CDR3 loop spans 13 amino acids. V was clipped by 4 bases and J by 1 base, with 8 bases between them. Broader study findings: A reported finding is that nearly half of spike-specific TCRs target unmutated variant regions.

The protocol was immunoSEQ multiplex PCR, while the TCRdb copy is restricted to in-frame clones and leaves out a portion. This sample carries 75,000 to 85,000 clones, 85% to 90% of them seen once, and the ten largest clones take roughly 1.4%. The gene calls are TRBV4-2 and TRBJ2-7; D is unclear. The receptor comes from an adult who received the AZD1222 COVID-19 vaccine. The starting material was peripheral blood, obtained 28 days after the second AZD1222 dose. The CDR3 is CASSPAASYEQYF. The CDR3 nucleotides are TGTGCCAGCAGCCCTGCCGCGTCCTACGAGCAGTACTTC.